This T cell receptor (beta chain) was sequenced for a study of blood T cell repertoires in COVID-19. Background on the study: The analysed material was cDNA or gDNA that came from T cells, B-cell-depleted T cells, or PBMCs.

CDR1 is MDHEN and CDR2 is SYDVKM in the germline V gene. This CDR3 is 14 amino acids long. V lost 6 bases and J lost 6, with 12 bases in between. This clone was recorded a few times. Using immunoSEQ multiplex PCR, the repertoire was profiled, and TCRdb retains in-frame clones only, with some absent. The repertoire includes around 200,000 clones, 85% to 90% of them detected once, and approximately 3% sits in the top ten. The gene calls are TRBV28 and TRBJ1-6, with D possibly matching TRBD1 (6 bases). The sample taken for sequencing was PBMCs or T cells enriched from blood (not recorded which). The receptor was isolated from a woman between 50 and 59 years old in a cohort exposed to, infected with or recovered from COVID-19 (not recorded which). CDR3 protein: CASRLGQLNSPLHF. The DNA for the CDR3 is TGTGCCAGCAGACTCGGACAGCTTAATTCACCCCTCCACTTT.